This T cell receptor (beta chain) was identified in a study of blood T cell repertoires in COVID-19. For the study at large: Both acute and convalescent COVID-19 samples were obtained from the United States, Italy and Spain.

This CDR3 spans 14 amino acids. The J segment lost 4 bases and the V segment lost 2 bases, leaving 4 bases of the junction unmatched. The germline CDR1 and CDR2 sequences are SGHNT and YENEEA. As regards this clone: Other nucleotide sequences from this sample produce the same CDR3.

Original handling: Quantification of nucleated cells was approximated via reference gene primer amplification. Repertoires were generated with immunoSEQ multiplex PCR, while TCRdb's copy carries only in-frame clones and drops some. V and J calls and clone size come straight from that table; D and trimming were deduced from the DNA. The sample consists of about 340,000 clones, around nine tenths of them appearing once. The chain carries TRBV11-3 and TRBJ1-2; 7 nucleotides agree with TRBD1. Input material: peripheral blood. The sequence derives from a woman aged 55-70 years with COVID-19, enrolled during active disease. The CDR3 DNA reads TGTGCCAGCAGCTTAAGACAGGGTAGCTATGGCTACACCTTC. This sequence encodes CASSLRQGSYGYTF. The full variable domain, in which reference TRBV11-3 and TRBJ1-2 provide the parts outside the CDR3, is EAGVVQSPRYKIIEKKQPVAFWCNPISGHNTLYWYLQNLGQGPELLIRYENEEAVDDSQLPKDRFSAERLKGVDSTLKIQPAELGDSAVYLCASSLRQGSYGYTFGSGTRLTVV.